What follows are 21 T cell receptor beta chains derived from one specimen sequenced in a study of regulatory T cells in long-lasting Graves disease. Libraries of TCR beta came from iRepertoire HTBI primers plus Arm-PCR of CDR3 regions. In TCRdb, the multiplex PCR reads were re-called with MiXCR into one record per CDR3 protein. In the table there are 410,000 or so distinct CDR3 sequences, 15% of which are singletons. This sample's time point: newly diagnosed GD, antithyroid drugs for less than 3 months. Making the TCR library involved RNA that had been extracted from PBMCs. These records were also assigned to another study, of T cells in Graves' hyperthyroidism and ophthalmopathy.

This sample comprised peripheral blood mononuclear cells (PBMCs), obtained at new diagnosis, from a patient treated with antithyroid drugs. Source of these receptors: a woman aged 25 to 39 with Graves disease.

This clonotype was recorded at least ten times. The rearrangement joins TRBV11-1 to TRBJ2-7; D may be TRBD1 (6 bases). Germline V gene data show CDR1 as SGHAT and CDR2 as FQDESV (reference sequence). Trimming cost V 1 base and J 2 bases, with 15 bases left between them. The CDR3 consists of 16 residues. CDR3 DNA: TGTGCCAGCAGCTTAGACCCATCCAGGGGACCCTACGAGCAGTACTTC. Translated, it gives CASSLDPSRGPYEQYF.

This clonotype has a handful of counts. This rearrangement joins TRBV7-9 to TRBJ2-7; 11 bases fit TRBD1. CDR1 and CDR2 from the germline V gene are SEHNR and FQNEAQ (reference sequence). With 5 bases clipped from V and 7 bases from J, the junction kept 7 bases outside the gene matches. The CDR3 consists of 14 residues. CDR3 region: CASSRDRGAQEQYF. The CDR3 DNA reads TGTGCCAGCAGCCGGGACAGGGGGGCGCAAGAGCAGTACTTC.

This clonotype came up a few times. V is TRBV28 and J is TRBJ1-6; D not certain. This CDR3 spans 12 amino acids. Per the germline V gene, CDR1 is MDHEN and CDR2 is SYDVKM. Trimming stripped 7 bases from V and 7 bases from J, with 8 bases between. The CDR3 sequence: CASMGGNSPLHF. The CDR3 nucleotides are TGTGCCAGCATGGGTGGGAATTCACCCCTCCACTTT.

This clonotype has only a few counts. This could be a read error, since a much larger clone is one nucleotide away. The chain combines TRBV7-9 with TRBJ2-3; 8 bases line up with TRBD1. This CDR3 has 15 amino acids. V shed 5 bases and J 2 bases; nucleotides not matched to a gene: 6. Germline CDR1 SEHNR, CDR2 FQNEAQ (reference sequence). The CDR3 region has the DNA TGTGCCAGCAGCCCCAGGACAGGGAACACAGATACGCAGTATTTT. It is translated as CASSPRTGNTDTQYF.

This clonotype was observed a few times. The CDR3 DNA follows: TGTGCCAGCAGCCCCCCCCCTCGGTCCGATTCACCCCTCCACTTT. It yields the protein CASSPPPRSDSPLHF. The chain uses TRBV28 and TRBJ1-6; D not resolved. V lost 6 bases, J lost 8 bases, and 17 bases lay in between. Germline values: CDR1 MDHEN, CDR2 SYDVKM. The CDR3 is made up of 15 amino acids. Full variable domain (remainder filled in from reference TRBV28 and TRBJ1-6): DVKVTQSSRYLVKRTGEKVFLECVQDMDHENMFWYRQDPGLGLRLIYFSYDVKMKEKGDIPEGYSVSREKKERFSLILESASTNQTSMYLCASSPPPRSDSPLHFGNGTRLTVT.

Comment on this clonotype: Given a much more abundant clone one base away, this may be a read error. V usage is TRBV27 and J usage is TRBJ1-2, with unresolved D. Germline V gene lookup returns CDR1 MNHEY and CDR2 SMNVEV (reference sequence). V shed 9 bases and J shed 0 bases, with 8 bases lying between them. The CDR3 is made up of 12 amino acids. DNA of the CDR3: TGTGCCAGTCAGAGGTCTAACTATGGCTACACCTTC. It codes for CASQRSNYGYTF.

The chain employs TRBV20-1 and TRBJ2-7; either TRBD1 or TRBD2 may supply D (5 bases each). The CDR3 has 14 residues. Germline V lookup: CDR1 DFQATT, CDR2 SNEGSKA (reference sequence). V dropped 3 bases and J dropped 5 bases, with 17 bases sitting between them. CDR3 nucleotide sequence: TGCAGTGCTAGTCGGGACGGCGATGGGCACGAGCAGTACTTC. Its translation: CSASRDGDGHEQYF.

Many counts were recorded for this clonotype. This sequence joins TRBV5-1 and TRBJ2-1, with 9 bases fitting TRBD2. The J call could be wrong; TRBJ2-5 is a better fit for the DNA end. CDR1 is SGHRS and CDR2 is YFSETQ in the germline V gene. The CDR3 extends over 16 amino acids. CDR3 amino acids: CASSLDLAGLPETQYF. The CDR3 DNA reads TGCGCCAGCAGCTTGGATCTAGCGGGACTCCCGGAGACCCAGTACTTC.

This clonotype was counted at least ten times. This sequence joins TRBV5-5 and TRBJ2-7; TRBD2 matches at 8 bases. Germline V lookup: CDR1 SGHKS, CDR2 YYEKEE (reference sequence). Losses at the gene ends were 3 bases for V and 5 bases for J; bases not matched to a gene: 10. This CDR3 has 15 residues. CDR3 amino acids: CASSWIAGRFHEQYF. The CDR3 DNA sequence: TGTGCCAGCAGCTGGATAGCGGGGCGTTTTCACGAGCAGTACTTC.

This clonotype was observed a handful of times. The V call is TRBV25-1, the J call TRBJ2-6, with 12 positions matching TRBD1. Germline V gives CDR1 MGHDK, CDR2 SYGVNS. Trimming took 6 bases from V and 0 from J; bases not matched to a gene: 9. CDR3 size: 19 residues. The CDR3 DNA is TGTGCCAGCAGCTCTCGGGACAGGGGGCATCACTCTGGGGCCAACGTCCTGACTTTC. Its protein is CASSSRDRGHHSGANVLTF.

The sample holds a few counts of this clonotype. This chain uses TRBV12-3 or TRBV12-4 with TRBJ1-5; D ambiguous. Trimming cost V 6 bases and J 7 bases, with 13 bases left between them. There are 13 residues in the CDR3. Here the CDR3 DNA reads TGTGCCAGCAGCATAGGCGGTGGCCAGCCCCAGCATTTT. This gives the protein CASSIGGGQPQHF.

In its sample, this clonotype was seen many times. The V and J genes are TRBV11-3 and TRBJ2-1; possibly TRBD2 for D (5 bases). The germline gives CDR1 SGHNT, CDR2 YENEEA. V shed 4 bases and J shed 6 bases, with 13 bases lying between them. The CDR3 sequence is 14 residues long. This CDR3 is CASSSERTANEQFF. In DNA, the CDR3 is TGTGCCAGCAGCTCCGAGCGGACTGCCAATGAGCAGTTCTTC. Together with reference TRBV11-3 and TRBJ2-1, the CDR3 gives the full variable domain: EAGVVQSPRYKIIEKKQPVAFWCNPISGHNTLYWYLQNLGQGPELLIRYENEEAVDDSQLPKDRFSAERLKGVDSTLKIQPAELGDSAVYLCASSSERTANEQFFGPGTRLTVL.

The chain has TRBV10-3 and TRBJ2-2, with D possibly matching TRBD2 (5 bases). From germline, CDR1 is ENHRY and CDR2 SYGVKD. The CDR3 runs 13 residues. V lost 8 bases and J lost 1, with 8 bases in between. The CDR3 loop reads CAIEGENTGELFF. CDR3 DNA sequence: TGTGCCATCGAGGGCGAGAACACCGGGGAGCTGTTTTTT.

This chain connects TRBV5-1 to TRBJ1-1; perhaps TRBD1 as D (5 bases). V shed 4 bases and J shed 7 bases, with 20 bases lying between them. The germline V gene has CDR1 SGHRS and CDR2 YFSETQ. The CDR3 has 15 residues. The CDR3 spells CASSDGHGASLEAFF. The CDR3 DNA reads TGCGCCAGCAGCGACGGACACGGGGCTTCTCTTGAAGCTTTCTTT.

This clonotype was found many times. The chain is built from TRBV7-3 and TRBJ2-1, with a possible D match to TRBD1 (6 bases). The CDR3 loop spans 16 amino acids. Trimming removed 1 base at V and 0 bases at J, with 10 bases between. The germline V gene encodes CDR1 SGHTA and CDR2 FQGTGA. CDR3 in amino acids: CASSLIDRSSYNEQFF. The CDR3 DNA reads as TGTGCCAGCAGCTTAATAGACAGGAGCTCCTACAATGAGCAGTTCTTC. The whole variable domain, filled in from reference TRBV7-3 and TRBJ2-1, reads GAGVSQTPSNKVTEKGKYVELRCDPISGHTALYWYRQSLGQGPEFLIYFQGTGAADDSGLPNDRFFAVRPEGSVSTLKIQRTERGDSAVYLCASSLIDRSSYNEQFFGPGTRLTVL.

This clonotype was seen many times. The chain links TRBV7-2 to TRBJ1-6; 8 bases agree with TRBD1. This CDR3 has 15 residues. V gave up 6 bases and J gave up 6 bases; unmatched junction bases: 7. Per germline, CDR1 SGHTA and CDR2 FQGNSA. The CDR3 nucleotides are TGTGCCAGCAGGCATCCGGGACAGGTTAATTCACCCCTCCACTTT. Translation: CASRHPGQVNSPLHF.

This clonotype was detected many times. This chain uses TRBV10-3 with TRBJ2-1, with 8 positions matching TRBD1. Germline CDR1 ENHRY, CDR2 SYGVKD. V lost 6 bases, J lost 5 bases, and 15 bases stayed unmatched. The CDR3 consists of 17 residues. CDR3 loop: CAIREKTGAITNNEQFF. Here the CDR3 DNA reads TGTGCCATCAGAGAAAAGACAGGGGCTATAACGAACAATGAGCAGTTCTTC.

In regard to this clonotype: A far larger clone is one base from this, pointing to a likely read error. V gene TRBV11-2 combines with J gene TRBJ2-3, with D perhaps matching TRBD1 (5 bases). The better agreement between TRBJ2-7 and the DNA end casts doubt on the J call. Looked up from germline, CDR1 is SGHAT and CDR2 is FQNNGV. This CDR3 is 14 amino acids long. The CDR3 sequence is CASSSDRANYEQYF. DNA of the CDR3: TGTGCCAGCAGCTCCGACAGAGCCAACTACGAGCAGTACTTC.

This clonotype was found many times. The genes are TRBV12-3 or TRBV12-4 and TRBJ2-1, with 8 bases aligning to TRBD2. The CDR3 covers 19 residues. The ends lost 2 bases at V and 7 bases at J; junction bases unmatched: 19. For the CDR3, the DNA is TGTGCCAGCAGTTTAAGCAGAGGAGCGGGAGTACTCGTGCGGAATGAGCAGTTCTTC. Its translation is CASSLSRGAGVLVRNEQFF.

At least ten counts were recorded for this clonotype. The rearrangement joins TRBV5-6 to TRBJ1-1, with 11 bases matching TRBD1. The germline V gene has CDR1 SGHDT and CDR2 YYEEEE. There are 16 residues in the CDR3. V gave up 2 bases and J gave up 2 bases; unmatched junction bases: 5. CDR3 residues: CASSFRTGGTNTEAFF. CDR3 nucleotides: TGTGCCAGCAGCTTTAGGACAGGGGGCACAAACACTGAAGCTTTCTTT.

This clonotype came up many times. The CDR3, as DNA: TGTGCCAGCAGTCCAGAGATCCCCCCTCGGGTCGAGCAGTACTTC. Protein: CASSPEIPPRVEQYF. The chain employs TRBV12-3 or TRBV12-4 and TRBJ2-7; D gene unclear. CDR3 length: 15 amino acids. V lost 5 bases and J lost 6, with 20 bases in between.